The present TCR beta chain was sequenced within a study of blood T cells in healthy people across ages. The CDR3 sequence is 13 residues long. Germline CDR1 and CDR2: SGHVS and FNYEAQ. V was trimmed by 4 bases and J by 7 bases, leaving 14 bases between them. The second PCR ran roughly 7 to 11 cycles with a sample-barcoded 5' primer and J-beta primers. One entry per CDR3 protein, called by TCRdb with MiXCR from the 5' RACE reads. The sample gives 1.5 million or so distinct CDR3 sequences, about 43% of which show up once; 7% to 9.5% is in the top ten. This clonotype was counted a few times. Total RNA, at least 5 micrograms per sample, was extracted from PBMCs.

This receptor was obtained from a woman younger than 35 in good health. Sample: blood. The chain has TRBV7-6 and TRBJ2-7; possible D gene TRBD2, 5 bases. CDR3 sequence reads: CASSSGLIGEQYF. The CDR3 DNA sequence: TGTGCCAGCAGCTCAGGACTCATTGGGGAGCAGTACTTC.